What follows describes a single T cell receptor beta chain. What it recognizes is unknown. At one end the junction does not follow the germline gene, possibly because of a read error. The data originate from a study of identical twins. TCRdb redid the calling of the 5' RACE reads with MiXCR, one entry per CDR3 protein. The top ten hold roughly 3% of the sample, which has 570,000 or so distinct CDR3 sequences, around 9.6% seen once. The CDR3 covers 13 residues. Germline-derived CDR1 and CDR2 are LGHNA and YNFKEQ. Notes on the study in general: Invariant T cells like MAIT and iNKT could partly confound the zero-insertion analyses.

These records were also assigned to another study, of yellow fever vaccine responses in identical twins.

The chain uses TRBV4-2 and TRBJ2-7; D is uncertain. The sequenced sample was PBMCs. The origin of this receptor is a woman between 18 and 30 years old in good health. The CDR3 is CTSAELSAYEQYF. In nucleotides, the CDR3 is TGTACCAGCGCGGAACTATCAGCCTACGAGCAGTACTTC.